The next 22 T cell receptor beta chains were all read from a single sample in a study of neurological immune-mediated disorders. TCRdb itself ran the 5' RACE reads through MiXCR, one entry per CDR3 protein. The sample has fewer than 30,000 distinct CDR3 sequences, about 21% seen once; the top ten hold roughly 17%. The sequenced sample was PBMCs. These TCRs come from a woman between 55 and 75 years old in good health.

The chain joins TRBV5-1 to TRBJ1-4, with 7 bases identical to TRBD1. In germline, CDR1 is SGHRS, CDR2 YFSETQ. The junction had 4 bases not matched to a gene; V was cut back by 1 base and J by 7 bases. CDR3 length: 14 residues. Written as DNA, the CDR3 is TGCGCCAGCAGCTTGTCAGGGGGTCGTGAAAAACTGTTTTTT. Its protein is CASSLSGGREKLFF.

In its sample, this clonotype was seen many times. The rearrangement joins TRBV6-4 to TRBJ1-2, with D uncertain. In germline, CDR1 is MRHNA, CDR2 SNTAGT. Deletions cut 2 bases from V and 7 bases from J, with 11 bases between. The CDR3 sequence is 13 residues long. The CDR3 loop is CASSDGRGPGYTF. The CDR3 nucleotides read TGTGCCAGCAGTGACGGTCGAGGACCTGGCTACACCTTC.

This clonotype was observed at least ten times. This rearrangement joins TRBV5-1 to TRBJ2-3, with TRBD2 matching over 7 bases. The V gene end was trimmed by 0 bases and the J gene end by 5 bases; junction bases not matched to a gene: 18. Germline V gene sequence: CDR1 SGHRS, CDR2 YFSETQ. The CDR3 has 19 amino acids. In nucleotides, the CDR3 is TGCGCCAGCAGCTTGGCCCTAGTGTTCGGCGGGAGTTCGGGAGATACGCAGTATTTT. It is translated as CASSLALVFGGSSGDTQYF. Variable domain in full (rest from reference TRBV5-1 and TRBJ2-3): KAGVTQTPRYLIKTRGQQVTLSCSPISGHRSVSWYQQTPGQGLQFLFEYFSETQRNKGNFPGRFSGRQFSNSRSEMNVSTLELGDSALYLCASSLALVFGGSSGDTQYFGPGTRLTVL.

This clonotype came up a few times. The V and J genes are TRBV5-1 and TRBJ2-7, with 7 bases matching TRBD1. Germline V lookup: CDR1 SGHRS, CDR2 YFSETQ. V dropped 0 bases and J dropped 2; count of bases not matched to a gene: 5. The CDR3 length is 15 residues. This CDR3 reads CASSLGQGYAYEQYF. CDR3 sequence (DNA): TGCGCCAGCAGCTTGGGACAGGGATATGCCTACGAGCAGTACTTC.

This clonotype showed up many times. V gene TRBV7-3 combines with J gene TRBJ2-7; TRBD2 aligns across 11 bases. V dropped 1 base and J dropped 1; count of bases not matched to a gene: 12. CDR3 size: 19 residues. Germline V gives CDR1 SGHTA, CDR2 FQGTGA. CDR3 amino acids: CASSLKAGSSGGRSYEQYF. The DNA for the CDR3 is TGTGCCAGCAGCTTAAAGGCCGGCTCTAGCGGGGGGCGGTCCTACGAGCAGTACTTC.

The V call is TRBV28, the J call TRBJ2-2; D may be TRBD1 or TRBD2 (5 bases each). Germline CDR1 reads MDHEN; CDR2 reads SYDVKM. V dropped 3 bases and J dropped 2 bases, with 10 bases sitting between them. The CDR3 consists of 15 residues. The CDR3 spells CASSFQGPNTGELFF. DNA for the CDR3: TGTGCCAGCAGTTTCCAGGGACCTAACACCGGGGAGCTGTTTTTT.

This clonotype appeared many times. The CDR3 loop is CASSWGLANDEQFF. In nucleotides, the CDR3 is TGCGCCAGCAGCTGGGGACTAGCTAACGATGAGCAGTTCTTC. The chain uses TRBV5-1 and TRBJ2-1; TRBD2 aligns across 9 bases. This CDR3 is built from 14 residues. CDR1 is SGHRS, CDR2 YFSETQ, per germline. V lost 3 bases and J lost 8; bases outside the gene matches: 6.

There are many counts of this clonotype. The CDR3 DNA follows: TGTGCCAGCAGCCAAGTAGTAGCGGCCTCCTACAATGAGCAGTTCTTC. It codes for CASSQVVAASYNEQFF. The chain has TRBV14 and TRBJ2-1; TRBD2 might be the D (6 bases). CDR3 size: 16 residues. Germline V gene data show CDR1 as SGHDN and CDR2 as FVKESK. With 1 base removed from V and 0 bases from J, the gap between germline ends came to 10 bases.

This chain connects TRBV27 to TRBJ1-2; TRBD1 agrees at 10 bases. Germline V gene data show CDR1 as MNHEY and CDR2 as SMNVEV (reference sequence). V lost 4 bases, J lost 8 bases, and 4 bases stayed unmatched. The CDR3 has 13 residues. CDR3 sequence reads: CASSWDRGGGYTF. The CDR3 DNA follows: TGTGCCAGCAGTTGGGACAGGGGTGGCGGCTACACCTTC.

The sample holds many counts of this clonotype. CDR3 region: CSARPGQALEKLFF. The CDR3 DNA follows: TGCAGTGCTCGGCCTGGACAGGCCTTAGAAAAACTGTTTTTT. The chain carries TRBV20-1 and TRBJ1-4, with 7 bases identical to TRBD1. The CDR3 contains 14 residues. V lost 5 bases to trimming and J lost 8 bases; unmatched junction nucleotides: 11. CDR1 DFQATT and CDR2 SNEGSKA come from the germline V gene (reference sequence).

This clonotype was counted at least ten times. CDR3 amino acids: CASSQGQTSGNTIYF. The CDR3 region has the DNA TGTGCCAGCAGCCAAGGACAAACATCTGGAAACACCATATATTTT. The V gene is TRBV3-1, the J gene TRBJ1-3; D gene ambiguous. Trimming stripped 1 base from V and 1 base from J, with 8 bases between. CDR1 LGHDT and CDR2 YNNKEL come from the germline V gene (reference sequence). This CDR3 region has 15 residues.

This clonotype was seen many times. The rearrangement uses TRBV7-8 and TRBJ2-5; TRBD1 might be the D (6 bases). The CDR3 is made up of 15 amino acids. Trimming left V 6 bases short and J 2 bases short, with 16 bases between. Per germline, CDR1 SGHVS and CDR2 FQNEAQ. The CDR3 nucleotides read TGTGCCAGCAGGCGTAGGACAGAAGCTCAAGAGACCCAGTACTTC. This encodes CASRRRTEAQETQYF. The variable domain in full, completed from reference TRBV7-8 and TRBJ2-5, reads GAGVSQSPRYKVAKRGQDVALRCDPISGHVSLFWYQQALGQGPEFLTYFQNEAQLDKSGLPSDRFFAERPEGSVSTLKIQRTQQEDSAVYLCASRRRTEAQETQYFGPGTRLLVL.

This clonotype appeared a few times. V and J are TRBV7-3 and TRBJ2-7, with 9 bases matching TRBD1. The CDR3 is made up of 13 amino acids. V shed 4 bases and J 5 bases; nucleotides not matched to a gene: 3. The germline gives CDR1 SGHTA, CDR2 FQGTGA. The CDR3, as DNA: TGTGCCAGCAGCTCGGACAGGGGTAACGAGCAGTACTTC. It encodes CASSSDRGNEQYF.

Many counts were recorded for this clonotype. This chain joins TRBV7-2 and TRBJ2-1; TRBD2 agrees at 15 bases. Germline CDR1 and CDR2: SGHTA and FQGNSA. The CDR3 totals 15 residues. Germline trimming cut 5 bases from V and 10 bases from J; bases unmatched to any gene: 6. This chain's CDR3 is CASSRGLAGGNEQFF. The CDR3 coding sequence is TGTGCCAGCAGCCGGGGACTAGCGGGGGGTAACGAGCAGTTCTTC.

At least ten counts were recorded for this clonotype. This chain links TRBV5-1 with TRBJ1-4; D perhaps matches TRBD1 (6 bases). V was clipped by 4 bases and J by 3 bases, with 10 bases between them. The CDR3 totals 14 residues. In germline, CDR1 is SGHRS, CDR2 YFSETQ. The CDR3 spells CASSTTGPNEKLFF. CDR3 sequence (DNA): TGCGCCAGCAGCACGACAGGCCCTAATGAAAAACTGTTTTTT.

This clonotype was detected many times. The chain uses TRBV28 and TRBJ2-3; no firm D call. The germline V gene has CDR1 MDHEN and CDR2 SYDVKM. The V end was cut by 5 bases, the J end by 3 bases, with 12 bases between. This CDR3 has 14 amino acids. CDR3 sequence reads: CASSLLLATDTQYF. In DNA form, the CDR3 reads TGTGCCAGCAGTCTCCTCCTGGCGACAGATACGCAGTATTTT.

This clonotype counts as medium-sized. The chain recombines TRBV28 with TRBJ1-2; no firm D call. The CDR3 loop spans 14 amino acids. In germline, CDR1 is MDHEN, CDR2 SYDVKM. Trimming removed 2 bases at V and 4 bases at J, with 11 bases between. The CDR3 reads CASSLPGPTYGYTF. For the CDR3, the DNA is TGTGCCAGCAGTTTACCGGGCCCAACCTATGGCTACACCTTC.

The chain joins TRBV29-1 to TRBJ1-1; 7 bases fit TRBD1. This CDR3 has 15 amino acids. J was trimmed by 4 bases and V by 3 bases; bases with no gene match: 11. Per the germline V gene, CDR1 is SQVTM and CDR2 is ANQGSEA. CDR3 sequence: CSVEGLTGVGTEAFF. CDR3 nucleotide sequence: TGCAGCGTTGAGGGTCTTACAGGGGTCGGCACTGAAGCTTTCTTT.

This clonotype was counted ten times or more. The chain has TRBV6-2 or TRBV6-3 and TRBJ2-7, with unresolved D. Per the germline V gene, CDR1 is MNHEY and CDR2 is SVGEGT. V gave up 0 bases and J gave up 2 bases, with 17 bases separating them. There are 17 residues in the CDR3. CDR3 region: CASSYSRFLSATYEQYF. In nucleotides, the CDR3 is TGTGCCAGCAGTTACTCGAGGTTTCTATCTGCAACCTACGAGCAGTACTTC.

This clonotype was seen many times. The J gene is TRBJ2-3, the V gene TRBV7-3; D gene unclear. The CDR3 loop spans 13 amino acids. Germline CDR1 SGHTA, CDR2 FQGTGA. The V and J ends lost 0 bases and 4 bases respectively, with 5 bases between them. The CDR3 nucleotides are TGTGCCAGCAGCTTAACGGGCCCAGATACGCAGTATTTT. Translated: CASSLTGPDTQYF.

This clonotype was counted ten times or more. The chain is built from TRBV7-3 and TRBJ2-3, with TRBD1 matching over 10 bases. V dropped 6 bases and J dropped 2; count of bases not matched to a gene: 2. Looked up from germline, CDR1 is SGHTA and CDR2 is FQGTGA. This CDR3 contains 14 residues. CDR3 bases: TGTGCCAGCAGTCGACAGGGGGCCACAGATACGCAGTATTTT. Protein: CASSRQGATDTQYF. Combining the CDR3 with reference TRBV7-3 and TRBJ2-3 gives the whole variable domain GAGVSQTPSNKVTEKGKYVELRCDPISGHTALYWYRQSLGQGPEFLIYFQGTGAADDSGLPNDRFFAVRPEGSVSTLKIQRTERGDSAVYLCASSRQGATDTQYFGPGTRLTVL.

This clonotype was recorded at least ten times. The chain is built from TRBV15 and TRBJ2-7, with TRBD2 matching over 7 bases. Germline CDR1 LNHNV, CDR2 YYDKDF (reference sequence). V trimming: 2 bases; J trimming: 2 bases; junction bases outside the gene matches: 9. The CDR3 is 16 amino acids. CDR3 region: CATSRFRGGRPYEQYF. CDR3 sequence (DNA): TGTGCCACCAGCAGATTTAGGGGCGGGAGACCCTACGAGCAGTACTTC.